This T cell receptor beta chain was retrieved from a study of cytomegalovirus exposure and HLA in healthy donors. Study-wide context: From donors who were HLA-typed, an early data release held 65 million to 85 million unique TCRs. The study's findings and limits: TCR beta V segments were, for the most part, productive about 87% or about 30% of the time in an earlier analysis. The authors later linked a missense DCLRE1C variant to TCR beta V- and J-gene trimming.

Concerning this clone itself: Its specificity is not known.

Amplification used 60 Vbeta primers and 13 Jbeta primers. Produced via immunoSEQ multiplex PCR; TCRdb's table is partial and in-frame only. The sample lists about 110,000 clones, about four fifths occurring once. Germline V gene data show CDR1 as LNHDA and CDR2 as SQIVND (reference sequence). CDR3 length: 12 amino acids. With 7 bases clipped from V and 8 bases from J, the junction kept 7 bases outside the gene matches. Sequenced input: PBMCs. The TCR sequence derives from a man aged 50-60 years in good health and CMV-seronegative. This chain links TRBV19 with TRBJ1-2; TRBD1 matches 7 bases. CDR3 in DNA: TGTGCCAGTAACCGACAGGGTTGGGGCTACACCTTC. Its translation: CASNRQGWGYTF.